The sample holds one count of the clone carrying this T cell receptor beta chain. Its antigen is as yet unknown. Separate from the roughly 610-subject first cohort, the roughly 120-subject validation cohort was the one that the donors belonged to. The data were obtained in a study of cytomegalovirus exposure and HLA in healthy donors. The CDR3 contains 14 residues. The germline V gene encodes CDR1 LNHNV and CDR2 YYDKDF (reference sequence). V lost 1 base and J lost 0, with 6 bases in between. Assay: immunoSEQ multiplex PCR; the TCRdb copy retains only in-frame clones and omits some. Of around 240,000 clones detected, roughly 89% appear once; the ten largest clones hold 0.35% to 0.4%. General study results and limits: The authors enumerated over 150 TCR beta chains as linked to cytomegalovirus. While the bulk of TCR sequences proved rare, some public TCRs turned up in many donors. CMV antigen specificity of three CMV-associated chains was confirmed in vitro.

This chain uses TRBV15 with TRBJ2-5; D is undetermined. Sequencing used PBMCs. This TCR was sampled from a woman between 18 and 29 years old in good health and CMV-seronegative. CDR3 DNA sequence: TGTGCCACCAGCAGAGGGCCGAACCAAGAGACCCAGTACTTC. As protein: CATSRGPNQETQYF.